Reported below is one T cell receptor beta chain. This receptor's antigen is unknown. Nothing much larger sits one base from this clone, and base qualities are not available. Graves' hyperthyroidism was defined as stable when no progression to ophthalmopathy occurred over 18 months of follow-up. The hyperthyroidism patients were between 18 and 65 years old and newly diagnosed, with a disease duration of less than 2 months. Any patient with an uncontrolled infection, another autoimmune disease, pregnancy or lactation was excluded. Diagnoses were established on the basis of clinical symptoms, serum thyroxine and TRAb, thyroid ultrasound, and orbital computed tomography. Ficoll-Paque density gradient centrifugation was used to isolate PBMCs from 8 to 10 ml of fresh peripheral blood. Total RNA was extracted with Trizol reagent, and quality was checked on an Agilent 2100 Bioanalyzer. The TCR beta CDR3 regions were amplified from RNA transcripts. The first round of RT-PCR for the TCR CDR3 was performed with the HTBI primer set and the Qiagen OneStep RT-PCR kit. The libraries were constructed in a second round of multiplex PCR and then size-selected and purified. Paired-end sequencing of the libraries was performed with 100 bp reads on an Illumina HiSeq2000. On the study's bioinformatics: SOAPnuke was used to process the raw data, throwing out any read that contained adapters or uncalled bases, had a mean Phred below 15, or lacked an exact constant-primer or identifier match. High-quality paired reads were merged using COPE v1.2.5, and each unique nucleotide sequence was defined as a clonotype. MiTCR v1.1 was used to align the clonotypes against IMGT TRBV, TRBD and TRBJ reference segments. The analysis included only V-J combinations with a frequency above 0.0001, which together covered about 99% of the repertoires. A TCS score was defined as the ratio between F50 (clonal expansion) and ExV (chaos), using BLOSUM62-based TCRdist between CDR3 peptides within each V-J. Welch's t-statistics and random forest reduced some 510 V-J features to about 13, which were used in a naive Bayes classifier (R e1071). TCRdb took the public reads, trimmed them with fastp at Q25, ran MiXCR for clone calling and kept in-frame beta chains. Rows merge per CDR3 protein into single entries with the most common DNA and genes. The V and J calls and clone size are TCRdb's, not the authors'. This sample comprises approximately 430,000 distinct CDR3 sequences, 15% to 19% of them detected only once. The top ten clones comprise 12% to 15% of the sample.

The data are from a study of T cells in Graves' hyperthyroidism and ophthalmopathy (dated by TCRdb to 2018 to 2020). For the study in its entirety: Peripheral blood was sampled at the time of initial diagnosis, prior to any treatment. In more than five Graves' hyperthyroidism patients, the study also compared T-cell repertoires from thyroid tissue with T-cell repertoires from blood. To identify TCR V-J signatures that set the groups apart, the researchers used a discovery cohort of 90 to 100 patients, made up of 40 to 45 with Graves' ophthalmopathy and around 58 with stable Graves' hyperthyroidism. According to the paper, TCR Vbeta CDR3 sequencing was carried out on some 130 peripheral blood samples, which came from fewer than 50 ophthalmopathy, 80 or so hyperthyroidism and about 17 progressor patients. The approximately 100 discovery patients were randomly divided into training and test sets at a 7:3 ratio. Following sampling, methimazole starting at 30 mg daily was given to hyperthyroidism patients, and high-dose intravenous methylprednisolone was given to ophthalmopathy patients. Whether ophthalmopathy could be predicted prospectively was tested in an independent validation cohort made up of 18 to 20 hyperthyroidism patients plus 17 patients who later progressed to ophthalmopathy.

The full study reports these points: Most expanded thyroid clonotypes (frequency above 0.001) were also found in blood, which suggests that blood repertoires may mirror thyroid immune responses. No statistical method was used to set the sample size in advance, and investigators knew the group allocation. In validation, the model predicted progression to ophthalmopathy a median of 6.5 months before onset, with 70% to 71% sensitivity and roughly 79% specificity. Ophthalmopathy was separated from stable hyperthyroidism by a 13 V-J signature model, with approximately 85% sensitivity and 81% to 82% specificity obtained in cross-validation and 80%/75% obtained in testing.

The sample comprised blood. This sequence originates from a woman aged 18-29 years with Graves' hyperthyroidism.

The CDR3 in this case is CSVDGLVDTDTQYF. The nucleotides read TGCAGCGTTGACGGACTAGTCGATACAGATACGCAGTATTTT. Recombination connected TRBV29-1 to TRBJ2-3, and TRBD2 aligns with 7 junction nucleotides. CDR1 and CDR2 are read off the germline V gene as SQVTM and ANQGSEA. Germline trimming: 3 bases from V, 3 bases from J; junction bases outside gene matches: 6. From cysteine to phenylalanine, the CDR3 is 14 amino acids long. Only the CDR3 DNA is retained, 42 bases long and in frame from the first base.